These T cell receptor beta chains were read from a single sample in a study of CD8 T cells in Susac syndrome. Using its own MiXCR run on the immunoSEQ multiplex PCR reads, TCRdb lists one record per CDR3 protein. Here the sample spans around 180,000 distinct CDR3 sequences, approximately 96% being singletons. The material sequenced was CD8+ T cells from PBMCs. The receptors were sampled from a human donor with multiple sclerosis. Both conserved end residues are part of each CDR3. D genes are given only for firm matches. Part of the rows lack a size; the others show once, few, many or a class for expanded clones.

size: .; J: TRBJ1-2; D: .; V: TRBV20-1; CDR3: CSAPTEGNYGYTF; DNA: TGCAGTGCACCTACGGAGGGGAACTATGGCTACACCTTC
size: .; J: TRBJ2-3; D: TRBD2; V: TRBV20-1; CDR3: CSARDKRGPTDTQYF; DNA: TGCAGTGCTAGAGACAAGCGGGGGCCCACAGATACGCAGTATTTT
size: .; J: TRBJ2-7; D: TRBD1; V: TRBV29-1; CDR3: CSVRDRGNYEQYF; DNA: TGCAGCGTTCGGGACAGGGGTAATTACGAGCAGTACTTC
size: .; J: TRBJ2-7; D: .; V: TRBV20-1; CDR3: CSASVDSYEQYF; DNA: TGCAGTGCTAGCGTCGACAGCTACGAGCAGTACTTC
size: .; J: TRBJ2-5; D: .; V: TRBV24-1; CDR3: CATSGLLEGARETQYF; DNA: TGTGCCACCAGTGGCCTCCTGGAGGGGGCGAGAGAGACCCAGTACTTC
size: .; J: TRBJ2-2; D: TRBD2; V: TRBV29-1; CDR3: CSVPRTSGNTGELFF; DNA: TGCAGCGTCCCCCGGACTAGCGGGAACACCGGGGAGCTGTTTTTT
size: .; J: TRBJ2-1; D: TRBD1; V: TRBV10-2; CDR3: CASSSGTGIHNEQFF; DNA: TGCGCCAGCAGTTCCGGGACAGGGATCCACAATGAGCAGTTCTTC
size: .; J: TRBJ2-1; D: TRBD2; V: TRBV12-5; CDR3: CASSPLAGGGNEQFF; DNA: TGTGCTAGTTCCCCCTTAGCGGGAGGGGGGAATGAGCAGTTCTTC
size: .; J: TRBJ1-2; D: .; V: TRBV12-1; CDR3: CASSSDRQRTLNYGYTF; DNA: TGTGCCAGCAGCTCCGATCGACAGAGAACTCTCAACTATGGCTACACCTTC
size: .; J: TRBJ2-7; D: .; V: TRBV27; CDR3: CASSLEHNYEQYF; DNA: TGTGCCAGCAGTTTGGAACATAACTACGAGCAGTACTTC
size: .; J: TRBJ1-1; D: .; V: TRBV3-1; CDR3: CASSPMLVGQLGTEAFF; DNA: TGTGCCAGCAGCCCCATGTTAGTAGGGCAGTTGGGCACTGAAGCTTTCTTT
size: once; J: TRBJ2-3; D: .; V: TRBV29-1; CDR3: CSARARATGADTQYF; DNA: TGCAGCGCCCGGGCGCGGGCTACTGGGGCAGATACGCAGTATTTT
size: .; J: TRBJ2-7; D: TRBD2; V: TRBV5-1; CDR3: CASSLLLAGGPDEYEQYF; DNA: TGCGCCAGCAGCTTGTTACTAGCGGGAGGACCGGACGAATACGAGCAGTACTTC
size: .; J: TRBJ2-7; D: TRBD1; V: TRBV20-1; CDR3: CSASRQGWVYEQYF; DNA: TGCAGTGCTTCACGACAGGGATGGGTCTACGAGCAGTACTTC
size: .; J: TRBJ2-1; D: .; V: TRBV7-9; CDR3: CASSPYQGSGEQFF; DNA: TGTGCCAGCAGCCCGTACCAGGGTTCGGGGGAGCAGTTCTTC
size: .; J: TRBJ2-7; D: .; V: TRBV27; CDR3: CASSARGHSYEQYF; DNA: TGTGCCAGCAGCGCCCGGGGACACTCCTACGAGCAGTACTTC
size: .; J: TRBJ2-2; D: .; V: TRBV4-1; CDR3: CASSPPRDDTGELFF; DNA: TGCGCCAGCAGCCCCCCGCGGGACGACACCGGGGAGCTGTTTTTT
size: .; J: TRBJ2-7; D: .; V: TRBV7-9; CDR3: CASSLSWGNYEQYF; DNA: TGTGCCAGCAGCTTATCATGGGGGAACTACGAGCAGTACTTC
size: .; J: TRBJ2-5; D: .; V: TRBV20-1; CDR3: CSARAGTQYF; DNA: TGCAGTGCTAGGGCAGGTACCCAGTACTTC
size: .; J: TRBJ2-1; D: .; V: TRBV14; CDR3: CASSQWAGTEQFF; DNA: TGTGCCAGCAGCCAGTGGGCCGGCACTGAGCAGTTCTTC
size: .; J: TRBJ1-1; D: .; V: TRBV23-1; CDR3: CASSPSGQNMNTEAFF; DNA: TGCGCCAGCAGTCCCTCCGGACAGAACATGAACACTGAAGCTTTCTTT
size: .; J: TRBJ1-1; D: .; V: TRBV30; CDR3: CAWSAGRGGEAFF; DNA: TGTGCCTGGAGTGCAGGAAGGGGGGGCGAAGCTTTCTTT
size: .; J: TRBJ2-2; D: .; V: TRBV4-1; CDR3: CASSGPEGGELFF; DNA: TGCGCCAGCAGCGGGCCAGAGGGCGGGGAGCTGTTTTTT
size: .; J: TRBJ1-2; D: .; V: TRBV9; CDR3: CASSPSEMDYGYTF; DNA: TGTGCCAGCAGCCCTAGCGAAATGGACTATGGCTACACCTTC
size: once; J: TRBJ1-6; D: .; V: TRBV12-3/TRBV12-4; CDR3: CASRDRYSPLHF; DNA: TGTGCCAGCAGGGATCGATACTCACCCCTCCACTTT
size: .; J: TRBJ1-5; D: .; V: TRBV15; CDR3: CATSSGVTNQPQHF; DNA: TGTGCCACCAGCAGTGGAGTTACCAATCAGCCCCAGCATTTT
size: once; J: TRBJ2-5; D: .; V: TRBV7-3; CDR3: CASSPTGTPGAQYF; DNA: TGTGCCAGCAGCCCCACAGGGACCCCAGGGGCCCAGTACTTC
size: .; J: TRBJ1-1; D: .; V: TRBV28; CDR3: CASSLIQSEAFF; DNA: TGTGCCAGCAGTTTAATCCAGTCTGAAGCTTTCTTT
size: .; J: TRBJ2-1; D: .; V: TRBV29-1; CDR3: CSVEMVGHEQFF; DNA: TGCAGCGTTGAAATGGTGGGGCATGAGCAGTTCTTC
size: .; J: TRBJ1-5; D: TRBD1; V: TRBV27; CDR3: CASSQDREGGNQPQHF; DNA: TGTGCCAGCAGTCAGGACAGGGAAGGTGGCAATCAGCCCCAGCATTTT
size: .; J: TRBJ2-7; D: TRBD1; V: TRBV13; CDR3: CASSSPGTGYYEQYF; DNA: TGTGCCAGCAGTTCCCCCGGGACAGGGTATTACGAGCAGTACTTC
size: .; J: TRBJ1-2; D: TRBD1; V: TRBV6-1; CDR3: CASSESRTGPLWRYGYTF; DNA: TGTGCCAGCAGTGAAAGCAGGACAGGACCTTTATGGCGCTATGGCTACACCTTC
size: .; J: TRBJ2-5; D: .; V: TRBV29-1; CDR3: CSVEVGFETQYF; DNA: TGCAGCGTTGAAGTGGGCTTTGAGACCCAGTACTTC
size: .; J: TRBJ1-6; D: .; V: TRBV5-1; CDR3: CASSLGQRLNSPLHF; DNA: TGCGCCAGCAGCCTAGGACAGAGACTCAATTCACCCCTCCACTTT
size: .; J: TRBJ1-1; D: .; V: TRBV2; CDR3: CASSGLDRNTEAFF; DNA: TGTGCCAGCAGTGGGTTGGACAGGAACACTGAAGCTTTCTTT
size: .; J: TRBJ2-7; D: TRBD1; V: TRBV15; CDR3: CATSRNRDSNYEQYF; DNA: TGTGCCACCAGCAGGAACCGGGACAGTAACTACGAGCAGTACTTC
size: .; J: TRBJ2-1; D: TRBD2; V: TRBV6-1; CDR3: CASSPSRGGLQSVQFF; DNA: TGTGCCAGCAGCCCCAGTCGGGGGGGCCTTCAATCGGTGCAGTTCTTC
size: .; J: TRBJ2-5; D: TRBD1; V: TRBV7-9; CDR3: CASSPKDRKPQETQYF; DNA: TGTGCCAGCAGCCCCAAGGACAGGAAACCCCAAGAGACCCAGTACTTC
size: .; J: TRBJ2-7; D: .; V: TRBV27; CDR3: CASRDPGDGSGSYEQYF; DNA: TGTGCCAGCAGAGATCCCGGTGATGGTAGCGGCTCCTACGAGCAGTACTTC
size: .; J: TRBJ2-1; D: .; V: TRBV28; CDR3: CASRPLPRNEQFF; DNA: TGTGCCAGCAGGCCCCTCCCGAGGAATGAGCAGTTCTTC
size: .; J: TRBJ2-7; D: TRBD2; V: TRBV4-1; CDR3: CASSQIGGLAGESEQYF; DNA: TGCGCCAGCAGCCAAATTGGGGGACTAGCGGGAGAATCCGAGCAGTACTTC
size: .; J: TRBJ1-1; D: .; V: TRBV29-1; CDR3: CSVVDMNTEAFF; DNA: TGCAGCGTTGTAGACATGAACACTGAAGCTTTCTTT
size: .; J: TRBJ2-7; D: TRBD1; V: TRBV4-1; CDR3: CASSQGGQLYEQYF; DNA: TGCGCCAGCAGCCAAGGGGGACAGCTCTACGAGCAGTACTTC
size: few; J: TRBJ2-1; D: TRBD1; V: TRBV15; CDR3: CATSEHRDRVRGEQFF; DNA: TGTGCCACCAGCGAACACCGGGACAGGGTTCGTGGTGAGCAGTTCTTC
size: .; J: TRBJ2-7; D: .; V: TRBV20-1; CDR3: CSASLQIGEQYF; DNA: TGCAGTGCTAGTCTACAAATAGGCGAGCAGTACTTC
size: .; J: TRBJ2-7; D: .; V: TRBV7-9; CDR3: CASSLGSDEQYF; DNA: TGTGCCAGCAGCTTGGGAAGCGACGAGCAGTACTTC
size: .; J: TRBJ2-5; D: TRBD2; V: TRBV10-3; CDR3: CAISESPSGGETQYF; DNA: TGTGCCATCAGTGAGTCGCCTAGCGGGGGCGAGACCCAGTACTTC
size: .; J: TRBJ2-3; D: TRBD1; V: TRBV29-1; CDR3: CSLPPGQDTDTQYF; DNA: TGCAGCCTTCCTCCGGGACAGGACACAGATACGCAGTATTTT
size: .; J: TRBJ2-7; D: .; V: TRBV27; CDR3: CASSLFEGNEQYF; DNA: TGTGCCAGCAGTTTATTTGAAGGTAACGAGCAGTACTTC
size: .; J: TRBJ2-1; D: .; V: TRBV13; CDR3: CASSLGGGQLSIYNEQFF; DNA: TGTGCCAGCAGCTTAGGCGGAGGACAGCTTAGCATCTACAATGAGCAGTTCTTC
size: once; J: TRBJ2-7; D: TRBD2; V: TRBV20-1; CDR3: CSARGSIAGAVEQYF; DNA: TGCAGTGCTAGGGGAAGTATAGCGGGAGCCGTCGAGCAGTACTTC
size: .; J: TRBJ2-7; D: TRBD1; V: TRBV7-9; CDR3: CASSSSRQGGYEQYF; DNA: TGTGCCAGCAGCTCGAGCCGACAGGGGGGTTACGAGCAGTACTTC
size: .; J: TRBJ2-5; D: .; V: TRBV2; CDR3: CASTLQRGETQYF; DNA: TGTGCCAGCACTCTCCAAAGGGGAGAGACCCAGTACTTC
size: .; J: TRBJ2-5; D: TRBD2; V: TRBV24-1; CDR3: CATSVGLENEETQYF; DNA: TGTGCCACCAGTGTAGGACTAGAAAATGAAGAGACCCAGTACTTC